This T cell receptor (beta chain) is drawn from a study of response to subunit inactivated influenza vaccine. Each CDR3 protein gets one entry after TCRdb re-called the RT-PCR reads with MiXCR. The sample lists around 470,000 distinct CDR3 sequences, 7.2% occurring once. Per germline, CDR1 SGHAT and CDR2 FQNNGV. The CDR3 is made up of 18 amino acids. V lost 0 bases to trimming and J lost 0 bases, with 15 bases between them. This clonotype showed up just a few times. The genes are TRBV11-2 and TRBJ1-3; weak D call: TRBD1 (5 bases). The sequence was collected from a man aged 50 to 69 who received an inactivated influenza vaccine. Material: PBMCs from blood, obtained less than 30 months after vaccination. This chain's CDR3 is CASSLERAGFYSGNTIYF. CDR3 DNA sequence: TGTGCCAGCAGCTTAGAACGGGCAGGGTTCTACTCTGGAAACACCATATATTTT.